This TCR beta chain comes out of a study of T-cell reconstitution after alpha-beta-depleted transplantation in children. Study observations and caveats: T-cell numbers and diversity, one year after transplant, stemmed largely from T cells that were newly produced.

This clonotype was detected many times. The antigen is unknown. Unique molecular identifiers tagged the TCRbeta library. TCRdb used MiXCR to reprocess the PCR reads, holding one entry per CDR3 protein. The table has about 180,000 distinct CDR3 sequences, roughly 10% seen once. Losses at the gene ends were 1 base for V and 4 bases for J; bases not matched to a gene: 5. The CDR3 sequence is 15 residues long. The germline CDR1 and CDR2 sequences are MNHNS and SASEGT. V gene TRBV6-1 combines with J gene TRBJ1-2; TRBD1 matches at 8 bases. This clonotype was sampled from a boy aged 2 to 10 with acute myeloid leukemia, due to receive a stem cell transplant. The sample consisted of PBMCs, taken before TCRalphabeta/CD19-depleted stem cell transplant. CDR3 residues: CASSEGSTGAYGYTF. The CDR3, as DNA: TGTGCCAGCAGTGAAGGGTCGACAGGGGCCTATGGCTACACCTTC.